This entry concerns a single T cell receptor (beta chain). What it recognizes is unknown. Germline V gene data show CDR1 as MNHEY and CDR2 as SVGEGT. The CDR3 totals 14 residues. V lost 2 bases and J 4 bases, leaving 11 bases between the germline ends. This sample was taken from a study of T-cell memory formation after mild COVID-19. Study-level findings and limits: A balance of CD4 and CD8 characterized clones contracting day 15 to 85, whereas later expanders leaned CD4+.

It was 5'RACE with constant-segment primers that produced the TCR alpha and TCR beta cDNA libraries, which carried sample barcodes and UMIs. MiXCR was run by TCRdb on the 5' RACE reads, yielding one entry per CDR3 protein. The repertoire holds around 80,000 distinct CDR3 sequences, with roughly 13% as singletons. V and J are TRBV6-2 or TRBV6-3 and TRBJ1-1; no reliable D call. Sequenced: PBMCs or a T cell subset sorted from them (not recorded which). The source of this sequence is a man between 18 and 35 years old who had mild COVID-19 (a few samples of this study predate the infection). Cell type and time point are not known. The CDR3 DNA is TGTGCCAGCAGTTACCAAGCCTCCTTCACTGAAGCTTTCTTT. This sequence encodes CASSYQASFTEAFF.